This T cell receptor beta chain was obtained from a study of shared clonotypes between healthy human individuals. CD45RA-negative memory and CD45RA+ naive subsets were split from the CD4+ cells. The study ran the assay at deep level. Replicate sorted-subset PCRs were loaded with around 0.2 ug DNA, 30,000 to 35,000 T cell genomes. The table came from immunoSEQ multiplex PCR; TCRdb's copy has only in-frame clones and leaves some out. The table records 2 million to 2.5 million clones, nearly 97% of them present only once. The CDR3 loop spans 15 amino acids. CDR1 and CDR2 (germline): SGHNT, YYREEE (reference sequence). Trimming pared 0 bases from V and 4 bases from J, leaving 10 bases between.

The chain uses TRBV5-4 and TRBJ2-2; a possible D gene is TRBD1 (5 bases). This receptor was taken from a man between 18 and 29 years old in good health. Specimen: naive CD4+ T cells sorted from blood. Subset given: CD45RA+ positively selected. The CDR3 loop reads CASSLEGRATGELFF. The CDR3 nucleotides read TGTGCCAGCAGCTTGGAGGGCAGGGCCACCGGGGAGCTGTTTTTT.